This TCR beta chain was sequenced during a study of Tregs in tolerant kidney transplant recipients. The overall study: The nonmyeloablative bone marrow transplants came from related graft donors, with transient mixed chimerism. General study points: Tregs expanded with activated donor B cells seemed most donor-specific.

Thawed PBMCs were FACS-sorted into unstimulated CD4+CD25+CD127- regulatory T cells, CD4+CD25- non-regulatory cells, CD4 and CD8 cells. With regard to this clone: Its antigen remains unknown.

Produced via immunoSEQ multiplex PCR; TCRdb's table is partial and in-frame only. The repertoire table contains tens of thousands of clones. This receptor was taken from a human donor who received a combined kidney and bone marrow transplant. Sequenced material: CD4+ T cells from blood, taken before the transplant.

The CDR3 region is CASSLTDLKETQYF. The sequenced part of the CDR3 DNA is TGCGCCAGCAGCTTAACGGACTTAAAAGAGACC. V and J are TRBV5-1 and TRBJ2-5, with a tentative D call TRBD2 (5 bases). Sequencing ends 3 residues short of the CDR3 end; the germline J gene provides the rest. The V end lost 2 bases, the J end lost 3 bases, and 11 bases lay between the germline ends. CDR3 length equals 14 residues. Looked up from germline, CDR1 is SGHRS and CDR2 is YFSETQ.